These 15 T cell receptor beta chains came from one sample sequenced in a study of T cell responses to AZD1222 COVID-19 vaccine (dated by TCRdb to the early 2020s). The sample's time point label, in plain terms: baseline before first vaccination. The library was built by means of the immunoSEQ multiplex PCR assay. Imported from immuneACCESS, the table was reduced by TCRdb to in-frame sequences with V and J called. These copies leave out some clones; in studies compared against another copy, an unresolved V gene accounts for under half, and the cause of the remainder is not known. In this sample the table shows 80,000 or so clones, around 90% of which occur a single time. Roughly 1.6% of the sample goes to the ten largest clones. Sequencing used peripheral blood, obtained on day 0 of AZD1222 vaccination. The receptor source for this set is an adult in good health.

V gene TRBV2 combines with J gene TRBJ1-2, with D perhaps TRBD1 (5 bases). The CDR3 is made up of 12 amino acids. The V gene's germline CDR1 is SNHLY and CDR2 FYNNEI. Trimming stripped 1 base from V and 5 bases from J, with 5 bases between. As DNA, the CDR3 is TGTGCCAGCAGTGAAGAGGGGTATGGCTACACCTTC. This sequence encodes CASSEEGYGYTF.

CDR3: CASSLRAFQETQYF. In DNA, the CDR3 is TGCGCCAGCAGCTTGAGGGCCTTTCAAGAGACCCAGTACTTC. V usage is TRBV5-1 and J usage is TRBJ2-5; D remains ambiguous. Trimming shortened V by 1 base and J by 2 bases, and 9 bases separated the two germline ends. The CDR3 contains 14 residues. Germline V gives CDR1 SGHRS, CDR2 YFSETQ. The full variable domain, completed using reference TRBV5-1 and TRBJ2-5, is KAGVTQTPRYLIKTRGQQVTLSCSPISGHRSVSWYQQTPGQGLQFLFEYFSETQRNKGNFPGRFSGRQFSNSRSEMNVSTLELGDSALYLCASSLRAFQETQYFGPGTRLLVL.

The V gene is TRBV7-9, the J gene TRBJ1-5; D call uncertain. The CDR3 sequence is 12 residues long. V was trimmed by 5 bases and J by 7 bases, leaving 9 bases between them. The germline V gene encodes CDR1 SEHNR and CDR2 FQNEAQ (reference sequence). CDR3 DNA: TGTGCCAGCAGCGAAGACTTACAGCCCCAGCATTTT. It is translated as CASSEDLQPQHF.

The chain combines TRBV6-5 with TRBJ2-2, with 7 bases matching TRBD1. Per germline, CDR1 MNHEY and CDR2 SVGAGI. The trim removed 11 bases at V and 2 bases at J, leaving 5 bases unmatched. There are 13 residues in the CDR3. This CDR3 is CAPGDSNTGELFF. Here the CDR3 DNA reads TGTGCCCCCGGGGACAGTAACACCGGGGAGCTGTTTTTT.

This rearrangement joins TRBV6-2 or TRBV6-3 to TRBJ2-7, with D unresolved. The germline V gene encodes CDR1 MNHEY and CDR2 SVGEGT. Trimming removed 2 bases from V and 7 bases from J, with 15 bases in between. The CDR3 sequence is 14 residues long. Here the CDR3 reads CASSYDTLVGEQYF. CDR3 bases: TGTGCCAGCAGTTACGACACCCTCGTTGGAGAGCAGTACTTC.

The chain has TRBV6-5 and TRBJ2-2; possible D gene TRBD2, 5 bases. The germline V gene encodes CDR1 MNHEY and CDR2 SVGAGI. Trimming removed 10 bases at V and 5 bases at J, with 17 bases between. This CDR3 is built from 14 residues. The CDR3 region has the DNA TGTGCCACCACTCTCGGGGATGGGACCGGGGAGCTGTTTTTT. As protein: CATTLGDGTGELFF.

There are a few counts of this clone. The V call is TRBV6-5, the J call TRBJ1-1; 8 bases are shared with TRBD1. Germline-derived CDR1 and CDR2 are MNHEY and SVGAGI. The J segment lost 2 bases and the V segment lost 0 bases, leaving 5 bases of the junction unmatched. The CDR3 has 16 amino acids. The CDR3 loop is CASSYSNRGTNTEAFF. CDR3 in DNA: TGTGCCAGCAGTTACTCAAACAGGGGGACAAACACTGAAGCTTTCTTT.

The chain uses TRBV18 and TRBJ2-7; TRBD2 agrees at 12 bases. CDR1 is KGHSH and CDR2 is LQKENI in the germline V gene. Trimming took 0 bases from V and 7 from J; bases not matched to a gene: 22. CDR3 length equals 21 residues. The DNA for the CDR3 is TGTGCCAGCTCACCACCAAGGGAGAGGACTAGCGGGACCTCGGGGTTTTGTGAGCAGTACTTC. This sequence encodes CASSPPRERTSGTSGFCEQYF.

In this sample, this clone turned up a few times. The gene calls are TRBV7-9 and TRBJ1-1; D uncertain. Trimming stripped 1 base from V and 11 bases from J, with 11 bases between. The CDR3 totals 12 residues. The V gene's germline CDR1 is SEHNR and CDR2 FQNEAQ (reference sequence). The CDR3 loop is CASSLVSRRAFF. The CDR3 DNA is TGTGCCAGCAGCTTAGTGAGTCGGAGGGCTTTCTTT.

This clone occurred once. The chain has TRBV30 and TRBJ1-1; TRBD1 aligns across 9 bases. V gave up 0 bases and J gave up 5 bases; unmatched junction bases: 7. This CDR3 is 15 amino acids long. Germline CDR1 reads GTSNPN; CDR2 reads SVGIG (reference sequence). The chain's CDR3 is CAWSVGGTGKTEAFF. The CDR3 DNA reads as TGTGCCTGGAGTGTTGGGGGGACAGGGAAGACTGAAGCTTTCTTT.

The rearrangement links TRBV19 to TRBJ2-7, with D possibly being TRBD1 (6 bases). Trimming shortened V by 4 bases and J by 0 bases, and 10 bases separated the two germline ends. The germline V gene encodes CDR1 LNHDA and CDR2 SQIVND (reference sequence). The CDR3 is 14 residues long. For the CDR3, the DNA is TGTGCCAGTAGTAGACAGGTCTCCTCCTACGAGCAGTACTTC. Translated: CASSRQVSSYEQYF.

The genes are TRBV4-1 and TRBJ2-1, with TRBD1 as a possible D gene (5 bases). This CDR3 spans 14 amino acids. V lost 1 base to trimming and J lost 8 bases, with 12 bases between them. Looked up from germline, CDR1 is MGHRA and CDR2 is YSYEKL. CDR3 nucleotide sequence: TGCGCCAGCAGCCAAGTTGGGAAAGGGGATGAGCAGTTCTTC. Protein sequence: CASSQVGKGDEQFF.

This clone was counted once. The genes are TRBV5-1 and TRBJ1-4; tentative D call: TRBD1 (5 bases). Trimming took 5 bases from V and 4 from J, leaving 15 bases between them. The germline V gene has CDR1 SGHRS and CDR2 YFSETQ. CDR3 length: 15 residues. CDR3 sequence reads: CASRREGMGNEKLFF. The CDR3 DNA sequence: TGCGCCAGCAGAAGAGAGGGGATGGGTAATGAAAAACTGTTTTTT.

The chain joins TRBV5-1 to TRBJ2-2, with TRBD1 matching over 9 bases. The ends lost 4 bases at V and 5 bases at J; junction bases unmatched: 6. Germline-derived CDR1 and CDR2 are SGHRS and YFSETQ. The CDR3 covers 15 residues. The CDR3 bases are TGCGCCAGCAGCCAAACAGGGGGCCAAACCGGGGAGCTGTTTTTT. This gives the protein CASSQTGGQTGELFF.

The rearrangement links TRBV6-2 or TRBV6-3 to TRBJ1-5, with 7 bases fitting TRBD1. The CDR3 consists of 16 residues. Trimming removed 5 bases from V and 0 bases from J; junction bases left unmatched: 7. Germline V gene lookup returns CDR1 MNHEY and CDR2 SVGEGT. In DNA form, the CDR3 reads TGTGCCAGCAGTAAGGGACAGATTTATAGCAATCAGCCCCAGCATTTT. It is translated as CASSKGQIYSNQPQHF.